One sample yielded the 10 T cell receptor beta chains listed below, sequenced in a study of T-cell memory formation after mild COVID-19. MiXCR, applied by TCRdb to the 5' RACE reads, yields one record per CDR3 protein. The data hold roughly 600,000 distinct CDR3 sequences, with roughly 17% observed a single time. Sequences were obtained from PBMCs or a T cell subset sorted from them (not recorded which). These receptors all come from an adult woman who had mild COVID-19 (a few samples of this study predate the infection). Cell type and time point are not known.

This clonotype was detected a few times. V gene TRBV12-3 or TRBV12-4 combines with J gene TRBJ2-7; weak D call: TRBD1 (5 bases). The CDR3 has 14 amino acids. Trimming cost V 4 bases and J 5 bases, with 15 bases left between them. Written as DNA, the CDR3 is TGTGCCAGCAGTTCCGACAGCACGGTCGACGAGCAGTACTTC. It encodes CASSSDSTVDEQYF.

This clonotype has more than one count but fewer than ten. The chain couples TRBV5-1 to TRBJ2-1, with 11 positions matching TRBD2. The CDR3 sequence is 16 residues long. Germline V lookup: CDR1 SGHRS, CDR2 YFSETQ. J lost 3 bases, V lost 0 bases, and 2 bases had no gene match. The CDR3 DNA is TGCGCCAGCAGCTTGGGACTAGCGGGGTTCTACAATGAGCAGTTCTTC. Amino acids: CASSLGLAGFYNEQFF.

This clonotype has more than one count but fewer than ten. The chain links TRBV4-2 to TRBJ2-7; 9 bases agree with TRBD1. V was clipped by 1 base and J by 2 bases; unmatched bases: 3. This CDR3 is 15 amino acids long. Germline CDR1 LGHNA, CDR2 YNFKEQ. Written as DNA, the CDR3 is TGTGCCAGCAGCCAAGGACAGGGGGGCCCCTACGAGCAGTACTTC. Translated: CASSQGQGGPYEQYF.

The chain uses TRBV5-6 and TRBJ2-7; D may be TRBD2 (5 bases). Trimming cost V 4 bases and J 0 bases, with 11 bases left between them. Germline V gives CDR1 SGHDT, CDR2 YYEEEE. This CDR3 is built from 14 residues. CDR3 sequence: CASSPRTHSYEQYF. The CDR3 coding sequence is TGTGCCAGCAGCCCCAGGACTCACTCCTACGAGCAGTACTTC.

This clonotype was seen a few times. The rearrangement joins TRBV4-3 to TRBJ2-1; D is unresolved. Deletions cut 2 bases from V and 3 bases from J, with 5 bases between. This CDR3 spans 13 amino acids. Germline-derived CDR1 and CDR2 are LGHNA and YSLEER. DNA of the CDR3: TGCGCCAGCAGCCAAACACTCTACAATGAGCAGTTCTTC. Amino acids: CASSQTLYNEQFF.

This chain connects TRBV9 to TRBJ1-1, with D unresolved. Per the germline V gene, CDR1 is SGDLS and CDR2 is YYNGEE. The CDR3 totals 14 residues. Trimming left V 0 bases short and J 7 bases short, with 13 bases between. The CDR3 reads CASSVAEGLGEAFF. For the CDR3, the DNA is TGTGCCAGCAGCGTAGCGGAGGGCCTAGGTGAAGCTTTCTTT.

This clonotype was counted only a few times. The chain couples TRBV12-3 or TRBV12-4 to TRBJ2-1; D remains ambiguous. Trimming stripped 6 bases from V and 6 bases from J, with 12 bases between. CDR3 length: 13 residues. The CDR3 here is CASSPVRVNEQFF. CDR3 nucleotides: TGTGCCAGCAGCCCCGTCCGGGTCAATGAGCAGTTCTTC.

This rearrangement joins TRBV5-1 to TRBJ2-5, with D maybe TRBD2 (6 bases). Germline CDR1 and CDR2: SGHRS and YFSETQ. There are 14 residues in the CDR3. Trimming took off 3 bases at V and 4 bases at J, with 13 bases between the two ends. The CDR3 protein is CASSWGVSLETQYF. The CDR3 DNA reads as TGCGCCAGCAGCTGGGGGGTTAGTTTAGAGACCCAGTACTTC.

This rearrangement joins TRBV7-9 to TRBJ1-2; D gene uncertain. The CDR3 extends over 14 amino acids. Germline loops: CDR1 SEHNR, CDR2 FQNEAQ (reference sequence). The V end was cut by 2 bases, the J end by 2 bases, with 9 bases between. Here the CDR3 reads CASSLTGINYGYTF. CDR3 in DNA: TGTGCCAGCAGCTTAACTGGGATCAACTATGGCTACACCTTC.

This chain uses TRBV5-1 with TRBJ2-7, with 8 bases that match TRBD1. Germline values: CDR1 SGHRS, CDR2 YFSETQ. The junction had 7 bases not matched to a gene; V was cut back by 4 bases and J by 7 bases. This CDR3 region has 13 residues. The CDR3, as DNA: TGCGCCAGCAGCGGCAGGGGGCCGGGGGAGCAGTACTTC. Protein: CASSGRGPGEQYF.